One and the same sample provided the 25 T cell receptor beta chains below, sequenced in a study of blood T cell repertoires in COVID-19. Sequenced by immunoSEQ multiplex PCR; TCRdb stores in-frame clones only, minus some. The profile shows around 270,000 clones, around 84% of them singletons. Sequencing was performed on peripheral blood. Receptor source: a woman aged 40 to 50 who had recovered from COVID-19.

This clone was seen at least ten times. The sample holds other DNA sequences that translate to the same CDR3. As DNA, the CDR3 is TGTGCCAGCAGCCAAGCAGGGGGCAGGGACGAAGCTTTCTTT. This gives the protein CASSQAGGRDEAFF. The chain recombines TRBV4-2 with TRBJ1-1; 8 nucleotides align to TRBD1. The V and J ends lost 1 base and 8 bases, in that order; junction bases with no gene match: 6. From germline, CDR1 is LGHNA and CDR2 YNFKEQ. This CDR3 is built from 14 residues.

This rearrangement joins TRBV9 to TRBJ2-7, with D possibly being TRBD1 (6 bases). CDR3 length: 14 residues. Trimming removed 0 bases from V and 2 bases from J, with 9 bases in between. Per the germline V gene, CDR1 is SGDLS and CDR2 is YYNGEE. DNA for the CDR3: TGTGCCAGCAGCGTAGAGGACAGACCCTACGAGCAGTACTTC. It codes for CASSVEDRPYEQYF.

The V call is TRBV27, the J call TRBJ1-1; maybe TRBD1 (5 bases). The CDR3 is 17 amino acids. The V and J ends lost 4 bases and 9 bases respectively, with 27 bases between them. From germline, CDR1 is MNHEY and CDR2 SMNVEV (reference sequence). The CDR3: CASSSRRGTLGPYKAFF. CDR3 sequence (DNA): TGTGCCAGCAGTTCCCGGCGCGGGACGCTTGGTCCCTATAAAGCTTTCTTT.

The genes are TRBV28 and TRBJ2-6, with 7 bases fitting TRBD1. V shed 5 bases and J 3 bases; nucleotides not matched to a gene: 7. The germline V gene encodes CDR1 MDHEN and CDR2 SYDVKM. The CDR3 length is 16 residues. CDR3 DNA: TGTGCCAGCAGTCCCAACAGGGGTAGTGGGGCCAACGTCCTGACTTTC. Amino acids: CASSPNRGSGANVLTF.

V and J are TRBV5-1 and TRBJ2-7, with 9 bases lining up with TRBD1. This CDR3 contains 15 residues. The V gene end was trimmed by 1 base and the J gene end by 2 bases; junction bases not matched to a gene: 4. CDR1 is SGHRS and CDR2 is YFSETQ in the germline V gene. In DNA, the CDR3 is TGCGCCAGCAGCTTGCAAACAGGGGGCACCTACGAGCAGTACTTC. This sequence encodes CASSLQTGGTYEQYF.

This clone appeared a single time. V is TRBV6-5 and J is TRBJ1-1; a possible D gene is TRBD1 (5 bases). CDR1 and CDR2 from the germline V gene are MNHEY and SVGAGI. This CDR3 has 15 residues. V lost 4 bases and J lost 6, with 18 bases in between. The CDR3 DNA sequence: TGTGCCAGCAGTTCTGGCACACGGTGGGGGGCTGAAGCTTTCTTT. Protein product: CASSSGTRWGAEAFF.

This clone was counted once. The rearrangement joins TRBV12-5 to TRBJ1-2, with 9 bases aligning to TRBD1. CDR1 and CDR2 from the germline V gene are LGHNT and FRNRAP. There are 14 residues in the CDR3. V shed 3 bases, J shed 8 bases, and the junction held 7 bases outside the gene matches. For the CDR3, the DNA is TGTGCTAGTGGTTTAGAACAGGGGGCCGGCGGCTACACCTTC. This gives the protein CASGLEQGAGGYTF. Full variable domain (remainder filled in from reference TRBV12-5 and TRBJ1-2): DARVTQTPRHKVTEMGQEVTMRCQPILGHNTVFWYRQTMMQGLELLAYFRNRAPLDDSGMPKDRFSAEMPDATLATLKIQPSEPRDSAVYFCASGLEQGAGGYTFGSGTRLTVV.

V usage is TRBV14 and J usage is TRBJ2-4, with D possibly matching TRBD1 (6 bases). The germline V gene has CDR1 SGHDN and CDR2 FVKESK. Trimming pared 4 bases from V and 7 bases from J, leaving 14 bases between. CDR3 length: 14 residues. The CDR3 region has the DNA TGTGCCAGCAGCCGACTAAGGGGGAATAACATTCAGTACTTC. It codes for CASSRLRGNNIQYF.

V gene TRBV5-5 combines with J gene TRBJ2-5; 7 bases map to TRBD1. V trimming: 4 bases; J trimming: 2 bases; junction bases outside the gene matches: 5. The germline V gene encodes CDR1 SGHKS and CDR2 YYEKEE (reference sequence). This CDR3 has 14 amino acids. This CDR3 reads CASSGQGQQETQYF. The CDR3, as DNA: TGTGCCAGCAGCGGCCAGGGACAGCAAGAGACCCAGTACTTC.

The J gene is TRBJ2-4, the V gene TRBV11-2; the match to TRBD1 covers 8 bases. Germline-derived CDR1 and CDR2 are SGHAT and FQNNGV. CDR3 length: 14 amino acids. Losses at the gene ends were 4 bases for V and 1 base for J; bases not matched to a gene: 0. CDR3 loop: CASSWDRAKNIQYF. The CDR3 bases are TGTGCCAGCAGCTGGGACAGGGCCAAAAACATTCAGTACTTC.

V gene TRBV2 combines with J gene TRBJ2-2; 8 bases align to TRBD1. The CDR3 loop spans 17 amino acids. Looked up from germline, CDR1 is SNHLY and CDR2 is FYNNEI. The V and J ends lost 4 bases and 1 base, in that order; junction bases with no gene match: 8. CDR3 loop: CASSGIAGTGNTGELFF. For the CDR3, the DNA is TGTGCCAGCAGTGGGATTGCCGGGACAGGGAACACCGGGGAGCTGTTTTTT.

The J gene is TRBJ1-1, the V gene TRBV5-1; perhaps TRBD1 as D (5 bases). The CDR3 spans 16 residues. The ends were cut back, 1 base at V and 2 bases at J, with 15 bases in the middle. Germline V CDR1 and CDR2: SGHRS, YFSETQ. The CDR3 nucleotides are TGCGCCAGCAGCTTGAGTTCAGGGTTGTCAAACACTGAAGCTTTCTTT. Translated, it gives CASSLSSGLSNTEAFF.

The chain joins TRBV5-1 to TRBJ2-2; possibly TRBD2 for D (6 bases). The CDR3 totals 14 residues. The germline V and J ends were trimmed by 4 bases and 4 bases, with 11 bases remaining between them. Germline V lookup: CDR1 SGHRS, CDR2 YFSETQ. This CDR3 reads CASSTGLFTGELFF. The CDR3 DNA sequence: TGCGCCAGCAGCACGGGACTTTTCACCGGGGAGCTGTTTTTT.

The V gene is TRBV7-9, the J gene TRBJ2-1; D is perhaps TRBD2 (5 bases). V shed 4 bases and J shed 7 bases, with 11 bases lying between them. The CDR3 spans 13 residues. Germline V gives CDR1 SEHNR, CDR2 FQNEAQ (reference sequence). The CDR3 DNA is TGTGCCAGCAGCTACAGCGAGGGAAATGAGCAGTTCTTC. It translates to CASSYSEGNEQFF.

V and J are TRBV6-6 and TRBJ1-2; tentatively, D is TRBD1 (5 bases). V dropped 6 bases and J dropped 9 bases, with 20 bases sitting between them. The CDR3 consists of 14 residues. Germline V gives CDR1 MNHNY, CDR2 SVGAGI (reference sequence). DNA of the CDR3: TGTGCCAGCAGCCAGCCCTCGGGGGGGATAAGCTACACCTTC. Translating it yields CASSQPSGGISYTF.

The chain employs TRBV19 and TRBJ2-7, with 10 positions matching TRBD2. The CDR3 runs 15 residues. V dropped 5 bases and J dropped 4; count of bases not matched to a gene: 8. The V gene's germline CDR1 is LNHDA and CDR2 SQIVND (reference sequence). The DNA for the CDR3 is TGTGCCAGTAGTTCCCGGGGTAGCGGGGGGTACGAGCAGTACTTC. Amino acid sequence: CASSSRGSGGYEQYF.

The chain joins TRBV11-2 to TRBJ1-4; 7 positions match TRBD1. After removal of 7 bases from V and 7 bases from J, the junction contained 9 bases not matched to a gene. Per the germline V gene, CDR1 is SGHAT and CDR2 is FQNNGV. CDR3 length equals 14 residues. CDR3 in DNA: TGTGCCAGCACCCAGGGGGTTACGGGTGAAAAACTGTTTTTT. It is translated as CASTQGVTGEKLFF.

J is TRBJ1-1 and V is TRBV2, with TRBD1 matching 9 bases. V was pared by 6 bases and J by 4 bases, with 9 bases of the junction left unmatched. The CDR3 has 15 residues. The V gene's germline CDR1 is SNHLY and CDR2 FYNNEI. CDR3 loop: CASSPGTGFGTEAFF. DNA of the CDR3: TGTGCCAGCAGCCCCGGGACAGGGTTCGGCACTGAAGCTTTCTTT.

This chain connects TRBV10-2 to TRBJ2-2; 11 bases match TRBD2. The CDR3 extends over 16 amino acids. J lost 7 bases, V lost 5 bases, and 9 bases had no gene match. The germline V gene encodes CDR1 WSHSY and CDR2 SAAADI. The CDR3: CASSLISGGAVGELFF. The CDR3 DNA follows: TGCGCCAGCAGTCTGATTAGCGGGGGGGCCGTCGGGGAGCTGTTTTTT.

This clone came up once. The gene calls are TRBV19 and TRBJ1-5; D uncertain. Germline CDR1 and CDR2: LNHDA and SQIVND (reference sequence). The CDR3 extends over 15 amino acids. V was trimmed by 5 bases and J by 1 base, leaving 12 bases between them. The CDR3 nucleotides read TGTGCCAGTAGTGAAGGAGGGTTGAGCAATCAGCCCCAGCATTTT. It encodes CASSEGGLSNQPQHF.

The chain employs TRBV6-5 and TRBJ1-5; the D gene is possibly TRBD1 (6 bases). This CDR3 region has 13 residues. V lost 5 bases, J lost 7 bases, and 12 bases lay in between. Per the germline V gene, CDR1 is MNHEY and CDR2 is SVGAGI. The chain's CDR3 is CASSPDRFQPQHF. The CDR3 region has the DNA TGTGCCAGCAGTCCCGACAGGTTCCAGCCCCAGCATTTT.

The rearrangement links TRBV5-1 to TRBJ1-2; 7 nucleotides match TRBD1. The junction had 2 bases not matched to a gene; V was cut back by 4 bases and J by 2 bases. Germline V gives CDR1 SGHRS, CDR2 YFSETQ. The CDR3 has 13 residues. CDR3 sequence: CASSTDRNYGYTF. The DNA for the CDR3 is TGCGCCAGCAGCACGGACAGGAACTATGGCTACACCTTC.

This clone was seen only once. CDR3 nucleotides: TGTGCCAGCAGCCCCTCTTTCAGGGAAACTGAAGCTTTCTTT. Translating gives CASSPSFRETEAFF. The V and J genes are TRBV11-2 and TRBJ1-1, with D possibly matching TRBD1 (5 bases). Germline V gene data show CDR1 as SGHAT and CDR2 as FQNNGV. CDR3 size: 14 residues. V was cut by 5 bases and J by 5 bases, with 15 bases left in between.

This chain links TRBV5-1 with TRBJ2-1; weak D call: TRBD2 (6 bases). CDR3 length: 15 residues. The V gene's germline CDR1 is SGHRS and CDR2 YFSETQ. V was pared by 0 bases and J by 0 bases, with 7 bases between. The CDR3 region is CASSLDGGSYNEQFF. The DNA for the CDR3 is TGCGCCAGCAGCTTGGACGGGGGCTCCTACAATGAGCAGTTCTTC.

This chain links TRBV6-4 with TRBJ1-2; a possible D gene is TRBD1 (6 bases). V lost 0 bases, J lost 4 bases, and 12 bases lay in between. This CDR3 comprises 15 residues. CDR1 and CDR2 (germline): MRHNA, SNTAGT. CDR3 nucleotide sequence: TGTGCCAGCAGTGACTCAACAGGGATGAGCTATGGCTACACCTTC. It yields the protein CASSDSTGMSYGYTF.